This entry is about one TCR beta chain. Its antigen has not been determined. Qualities for individual bases were not recorded, and no much larger clone is one base off. CDR1 and CDR2, per the germline V gene (reference sequence), are MNHNY and SVGAGI. V is pared back by 6 bases and J by 3 bases, with 14 bases lying between the germline termini. The CDR3 contains 14 residues, cysteine and phenylalanine counted. Just CDR3 DNA is preserved here, 42 bases in frame from base 1. Libraries were prepared through the immunoSEQ multiplex PCR assay. For the multiplex PCR, a mixture combining 60 forward primers for TCR Vbeta segments and 13 reverse primers for TCR Jbeta segments was used. A multiplex PCR assay on genomic DNA amplified the CDR3 region of rearranged TCR beta genes. The amplified TCR beta libraries were sequenced on the Illumina HiSeq System as 87-base-pair reads. For the original study's pipeline: A later analysis tallied 80 million to 95 million unique TCR beta chains across the 660 or so repertoires, and some 12 million of those chains were shared by two or more donors. Raw reads were error-corrected and collapsed into unique sequences with a nearest-neighbor algorithm that merged closely related sequences to remove PCR and sequencing errors. CDR3 sequences were aligned to IMGT reference sequences to assign V, D and J gene segments. For a sequence to be retained, a match of at least six nucleotides was required to both a V gene segment and a J gene segment. Rearrangements were classified as productive when the CDR3 lacked stop codons and remained in frame with V and J, and all other rearrangements were classified as non-productive. CDR3 was defined according to IMGT convention as the region running from the second conserved V-encoded cysteine to the conserved J-encoded phenylalanine. In an earlier analysis of roughly 580 of the donors, sequences lacking an unambiguous match to a single V gene segment were excluded. In an earlier analysis of roughly 600 of the donors, a V segment was called functional when productive rearrangements were above 56.7%, and segregating when the standard deviation between donors exceeded 5%. A statistical classification framework was built to diagnose cytomegalovirus status from the catalog of TCR beta chain sequences. V and J gene assignment, in a later analysis, came from comparing TCR nucleotide sequences with IMGT/GENE-DB human TR gene sequences. Using the TCRdist pipeline, a later analysis assigned CDR3 sequences along with most-parsimonious VDJ recombination scenarios. In a later analysis, every TCR beta chain was defined by the combination of its CDR3 amino acid sequence and its V-gene family, and reads without a unique V-gene family were dropped. In a later analysis, 450 to 600 highly shared, low-generation-probability nucleotide sequences were removed to address suspected cross-contamination and a sequencing artifact. For each public chain, a later analysis derived a clonal expansion index from normalized ranks of inferred template counts within each repertoire. A later analysis computed generation probabilities with a VDJ recombination model fitted to out-of-frame rearrangements, and checked the results against IGoR. Hypergeometric tests were used in a later analysis to score TCR-TCR, TCR-HLA and TCR-CMV co-occurrence, with a repertoire-size bias correction applied to the TCR pairs. A later analysis estimated false discovery rates by permuting HLA or CMV assignments 20 times. In a later analysis, co-occurring TCRs were grouped using DBSCAN, with TCRdist sequence similarity added in when clustering inside HLA-allele-positive subsets. For co-occurrence clustering, repertoires with fewer than 30,000 or more than 120,000 public chains were excluded, along with roughly 5 repertoires with anomalous nucleotide sharing. Here the immuneACCESS table is served through TCRdb, limited to in-frame sequences with V and J called. Missing clones are a known gap in these copies; in checked studies unresolved V genes cover under half, and the rest lacks a known reason. The DNA gave D and trimming, while V, J and clone size come from that table. The sample table holds 210,000 or so clones, of which about 80% were seen once. Together, the top ten hold 0.58% of the sample.

The cohort was made up of 500 to 850 healthy bone marrow donors. At the time of sampling, all cohort members were nominally healthy, though unrecorded immune exposures were likely present. The donor tested CMV seronegative and was one of the 352 seronegative cohort members. A peripheral blood sample was provided by each donor, and peripheral blood mononuclear cells were used for TCR beta sequencing. The Qiagen DNeasy Blood Extraction Kit was used to extract genomic DNA from the blood cell samples. This sample stems from a study of cytomegalovirus exposure and HLA in healthy donors (dated by TCRdb to the late 2010s). A note on the overall study: According to an earlier analysis of around 600 of the donors, about 180 million T cells yielded roughly 100 million unique TCR beta sequences and less than 300 Gb of sequence data. Every repertoire in the discovery cohort had been generated on one and the same sequencing platform. Of the 398 genotyped donors, 81% fell in the genetic ancestry cluster associated with self-reported Caucasian donors. Several DR-DQ haplotypes were treated as single units for association and clustering because of strong linkage in the cohort. HLA typing covered class I and class II loci at four-digit resolution. To predict cytomegalovirus infection status, the study combined high-throughput TCR immunosequencing, statistical association of individual TCRs with disease status, and machine learning. In the later analysis, no new phenotypic data were used to find candidate immune exposures; instead, reliance was placed on TCR beta sequences and their occurrence across donors. The aim of the study was to test whether cataloging public T cell receptors could identify signatures of past pathogen exposure. Alongside the repertoire data, information on donor age, sex, ethnicity and CMV serostatus was compiled. Typing coverage differed by locus: A, B, C, DRB1 and DQB1 were typed in about 620-640 donors, DQA1 in roughly 510, DPA1 in some 600, and DPB1 in approximately 450. On average, 235,054 unique TCR beta nucleotide sequences were sequenced per donor among about 400 genotyped donors of the cohort, with roughly a sixth of those sequences being non-productive. To study patterns of TCR occurrence, a later analysis re-analyzed previously published TCR beta repertoires from 650 to 750 donors and added high-resolution HLA genotyping. In a later genetic analysis, genome-wide SNP genotypes for 398 of the 666 donors were used, and that subset was treated as a discovery cohort. An early release covering just under 650 HLA-typed donors comprised about 300 gigabases of sequencing data and tens of millions of unique TCR sequences. A separate validation cohort of some 130 different subjects was used in addition to the 666-subject first cohort. An earlier analysis of several hundred of the donors applied high-throughput TCR beta sequencing to assess whether each TCR beta V gene segment acted as functional or pseudogenic. The study used immunosequencing to profile the T cell repertoires of some 600 subjects and linked those repertoires to cytomegalovirus serostatus.

General findings and caveats noted by the study authors: The 87-base-pair reads could not distinguish some IMGT-functional V segments, including TRBV6-2 and TRBV6-3, so those segments were excluded. According to the authors, the approach could potentially be generalized to other disease states and immunological phenotypes. According to a later analysis, most CMV-associated TCR beta chains appeared to be HLA-restricted, and the HLA associations seemed to be driven largely by CMV exposure. According to a later genetic analysis, donors in an Asian-associated ancestry cluster had fewer N-insertions in productive TCRs than the approximately 670-donor mean. Three of the identified cytomegalovirus-associated TCR beta chains were confirmed in vitro to be specific for cytomegalovirus antigens. A total of roughly 160 TCR beta chains were listed by the study as associated with cytomegalovirus. A later analysis found that HLA-associated TCR beta chains were more clonally expanded and had lower generation probabilities than equally common non-associated chains. A further reported finding was that TCR beta sequences accurately predicted the HLA-A and HLA-B alleles for most subjects in the first cohort. V-gene and J-gene trimming of TCR beta chains was associated with a missense DCLRE1C variant in a later genetic analysis, and the association was replicated in an independent cohort. Presence/absence analyses assumed roughly uniform sequencing depth across donors, an assumption that may not hold. Around 16 rarely observed V segments, including chromosome 9 orphons, were excluded from the earlier analysis of approximately 600 of the donors because counts were too low. This cohort had only TCR beta chains sequenced, and the lack of alpha or paired-chain data limited which features could be detected. In a later analysis, over 15,000 TCR beta sequences were associated with specific HLA alleles at a false discovery rate of 0.05. A later analysis found that TCR association rates varied across HLA loci, with DRB1 alleles showing the most associated TCRs and HLA-C alleles the fewest. Most TCR sequences were observed very rarely across donors, whereas some public TCRs were present in many individuals. Immune exposure information for the cohort was limited to CMV serostatus. When HLA alleles, especially DR and DQ, strongly co-occurred, TCR associations were difficult to assign to individual alleles. Linkage disequilibrium might explain the correlated functional status among segregating V segments, but an unknown experimental factor could not be ruled out. In a later analysis, several top co-occurrence clusters were reported to appear linked to parvovirus B19, influenza, CMV and Epstein-Barr virus. A group of highly shared sequence variants was considered likely to be a technical artifact of the sequencing pipeline. An earlier analysis of approximately 600 of the donors showed that most TCR beta V segments appeared in productive rearrangements either about 87% or about 30% of the time, which broadly matched IMGT annotations. Because some donors lacked HLA typing at each locus, the association tests relied only on the typed subset. The classifier was reported to diagnose cytomegalovirus status with high specificity and sensitivity in both the original and validation cohorts.

The sequencing input was PBMCs. The TCR sequence derives from a woman aged 40 to 50 in good health and CMV-seronegative. The V and J segments used are TRBV6-6 and TRBJ1-2; a weak D assignment points to TRBD1 (5 bases agree). The CDR3 amino acid sequence is: CASRQSTGYYGYTF. The DNA sequence follows: TGTGCCAGCAGACAAAGCACAGGATACTATGGCTACACCTTC.